This T cell receptor (beta chain) comes out of a study of cytomegalovirus exposure and HLA in healthy donors. Study-wide results and limits: It was 150 or so TCR beta chains that were listed as cytomegalovirus-associated.

As for this clone: The antigen remains undetermined.

The repertoire was sequenced with immunoSEQ multiplex PCR; TCRdb's copy has only in-frame clones and lacks some. The sample records about 240,000 clones, 70% to 90% being singletons. Sequences were obtained from PBMCs. The receptor was isolated from a woman aged 30 to 39 in good health and CMV-seropositive.

CDR3 amino acids: CASIGQGAYEQYF. The CDR3 nucleotides read TGTGCCAGCATTGGGCAGGGGGCCTACGAGCAGTACTTC. The chain carries TRBV28 and TRBJ2-7, with 7 bases matching TRBD1. Germline values: CDR1 MDHEN, CDR2 SYDVKM. The CDR3 has 13 residues. Trimming at V came to 7 bases and at J to 2 bases, leaving 5 bases not matched to a gene.